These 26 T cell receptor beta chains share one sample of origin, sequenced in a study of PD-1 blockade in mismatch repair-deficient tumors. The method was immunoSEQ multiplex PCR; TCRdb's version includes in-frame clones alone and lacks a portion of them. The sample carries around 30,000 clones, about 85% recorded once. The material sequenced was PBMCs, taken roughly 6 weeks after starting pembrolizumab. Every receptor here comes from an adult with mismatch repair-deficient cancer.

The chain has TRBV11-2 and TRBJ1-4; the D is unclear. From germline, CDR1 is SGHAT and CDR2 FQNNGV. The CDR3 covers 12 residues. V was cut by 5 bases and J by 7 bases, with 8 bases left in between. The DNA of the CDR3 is TGTGCCAGCAGCCCCGACACTGAAAAACTGTTTTTT. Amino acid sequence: CASSPDTEKLFF.

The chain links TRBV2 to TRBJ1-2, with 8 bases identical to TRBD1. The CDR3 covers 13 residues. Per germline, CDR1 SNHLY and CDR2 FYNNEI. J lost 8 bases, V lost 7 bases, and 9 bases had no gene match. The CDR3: CASTPGQGRGYTF. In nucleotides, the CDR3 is TGTGCCAGCACCCCCGGACAGGGACGAGGCTACACCTTC.

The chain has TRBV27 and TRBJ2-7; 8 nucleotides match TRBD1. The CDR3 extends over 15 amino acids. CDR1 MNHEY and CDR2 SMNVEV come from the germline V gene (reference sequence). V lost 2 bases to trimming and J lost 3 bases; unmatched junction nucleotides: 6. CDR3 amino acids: CASSLKGQVGYEQYF. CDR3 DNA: TGTGCCAGCAGTTTAAAGGGACAGGTAGGCTACGAGCAGTACTTC.

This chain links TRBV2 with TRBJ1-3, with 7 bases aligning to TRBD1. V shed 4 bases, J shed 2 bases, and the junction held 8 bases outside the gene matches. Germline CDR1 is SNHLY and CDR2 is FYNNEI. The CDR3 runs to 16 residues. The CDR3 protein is CASSGGKGAPGNTIYF. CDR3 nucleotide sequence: TGTGCCAGCAGTGGGGGAAAGGGGGCCCCTGGAAACACCATATATTTT.

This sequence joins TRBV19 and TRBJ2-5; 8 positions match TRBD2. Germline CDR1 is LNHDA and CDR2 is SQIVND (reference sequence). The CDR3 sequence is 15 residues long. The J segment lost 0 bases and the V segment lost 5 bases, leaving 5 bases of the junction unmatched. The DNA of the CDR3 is TGTGCCAGTAGTCTGACTAGCGTATACCAAGAGACCCAGTACTTC. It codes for CASSLTSVYQETQYF.

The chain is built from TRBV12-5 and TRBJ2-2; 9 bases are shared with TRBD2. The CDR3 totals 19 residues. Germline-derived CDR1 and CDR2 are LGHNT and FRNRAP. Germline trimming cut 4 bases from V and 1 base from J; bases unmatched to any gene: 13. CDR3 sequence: CASGSVMRLADVNTGELFF. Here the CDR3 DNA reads TGTGCTAGTGGTTCCGTCATGAGACTAGCGGACGTGAACACCGGGGAGCTGTTTTTT.

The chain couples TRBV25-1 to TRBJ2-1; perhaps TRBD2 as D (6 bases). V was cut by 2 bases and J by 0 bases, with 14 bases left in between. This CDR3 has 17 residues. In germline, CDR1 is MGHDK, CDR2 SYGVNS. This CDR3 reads CASSENPGLRSYNEQFF. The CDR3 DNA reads TGTGCCAGCAGTGAAAACCCGGGACTTCGCTCCTACAATGAGCAGTTCTTC.

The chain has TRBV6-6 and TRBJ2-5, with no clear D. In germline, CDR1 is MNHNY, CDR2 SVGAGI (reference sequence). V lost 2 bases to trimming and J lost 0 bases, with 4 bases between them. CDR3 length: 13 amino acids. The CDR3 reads CASSYPYQETQYF. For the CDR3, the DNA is TGTGCCAGCAGTTACCCGTACCAAGAGACCCAGTACTTC.

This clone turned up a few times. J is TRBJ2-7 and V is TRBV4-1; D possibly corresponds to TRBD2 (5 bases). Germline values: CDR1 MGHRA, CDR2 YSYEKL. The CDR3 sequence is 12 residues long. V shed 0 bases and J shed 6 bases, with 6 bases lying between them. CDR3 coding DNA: TGCGCCAGCAGCCAAGATGGACTCGAGCAGTACTTC. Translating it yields CASSQDGLEQYF.

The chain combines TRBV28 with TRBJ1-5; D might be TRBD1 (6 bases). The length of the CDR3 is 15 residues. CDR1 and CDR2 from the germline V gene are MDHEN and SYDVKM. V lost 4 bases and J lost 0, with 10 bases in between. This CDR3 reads CASSSLGGSNQPQHF. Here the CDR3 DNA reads TGTGCCAGCAGTTCTCTAGGGGGTAGCAATCAGCCCCAGCATTTT.

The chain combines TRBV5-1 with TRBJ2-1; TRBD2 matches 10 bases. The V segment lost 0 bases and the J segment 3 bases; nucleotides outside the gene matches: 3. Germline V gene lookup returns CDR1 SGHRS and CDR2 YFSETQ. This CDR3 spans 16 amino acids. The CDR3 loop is CASSLVPSGSYNEQFF. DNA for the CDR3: TGCGCCAGCAGCTTGGTACCTAGCGGGAGCTACAATGAGCAGTTCTTC.

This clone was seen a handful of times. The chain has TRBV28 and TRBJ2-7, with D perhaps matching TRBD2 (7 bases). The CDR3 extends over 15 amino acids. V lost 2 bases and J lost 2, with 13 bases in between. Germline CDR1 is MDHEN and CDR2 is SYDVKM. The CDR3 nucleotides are TGTGCCAGCAGTTTAGGGGGGGCCAGAACCTACGAGCAGTACTTC. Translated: CASSLGGARTYEQYF. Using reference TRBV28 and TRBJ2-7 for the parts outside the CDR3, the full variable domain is DVKVTQSSRYLVKRTGEKVFLECVQDMDHENMFWYRQDPGLGLRLIYFSYDVKMKEKGDIPEGYSVSREKKERFSLILESASTNQTSMYLCASSLGGARTYEQYFGPGTRLTVT.

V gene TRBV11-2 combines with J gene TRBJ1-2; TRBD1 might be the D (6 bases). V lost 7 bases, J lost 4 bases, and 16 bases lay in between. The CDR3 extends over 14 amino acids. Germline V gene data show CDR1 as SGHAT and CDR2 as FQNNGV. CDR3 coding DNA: TGTGCCAGCACCCAGAGAATACAGGGCTATGGCTACACCTTC. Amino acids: CASTQRIQGYGYTF.

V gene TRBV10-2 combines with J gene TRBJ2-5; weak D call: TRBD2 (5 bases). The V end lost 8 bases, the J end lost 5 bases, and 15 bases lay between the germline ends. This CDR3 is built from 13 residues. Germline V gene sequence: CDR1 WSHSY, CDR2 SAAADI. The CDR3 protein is CASQTGLWETQYF. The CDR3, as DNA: TGCGCCAGCCAGACGGGATTGTGGGAGACCCAGTACTTC.

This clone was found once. The CDR3 nucleotides are TGTGCCAGCAGTGACCGCCTCGGGGTAGCTTTCTTT. Its protein product is CASSDRLGVAFF. The chain has TRBV6-4 and TRBJ1-1; no reliable D call. Germline CDR1 reads MRHNA; CDR2 reads SNTAGT. The CDR3 contains 12 residues. The V gene lost 2 bases and the J gene lost 10 bases, with 11 bases spanning the gap.

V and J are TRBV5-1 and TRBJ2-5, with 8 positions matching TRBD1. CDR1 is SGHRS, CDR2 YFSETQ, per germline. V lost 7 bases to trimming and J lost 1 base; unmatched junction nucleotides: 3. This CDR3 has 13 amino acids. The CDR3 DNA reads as TGCGCCAGCGACAGGGGTGCCCAAGAGACCCAGTACTTC. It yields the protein CASDRGAQETQYF.

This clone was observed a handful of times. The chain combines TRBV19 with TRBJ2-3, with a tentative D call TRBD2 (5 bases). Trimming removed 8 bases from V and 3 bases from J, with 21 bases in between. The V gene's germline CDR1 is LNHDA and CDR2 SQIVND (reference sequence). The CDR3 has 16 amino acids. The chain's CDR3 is CASRVLGAGETDTQYF. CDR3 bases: TGTGCCAGTCGGGTCCTTGGTGCCGGGGAGACAGATACGCAGTATTTT. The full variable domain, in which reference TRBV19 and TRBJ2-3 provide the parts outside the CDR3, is DGGITQSPKYLFRKEGQNVTLSCEQNLNHDAMYWYRQDPGQGLRLIYYSQIVNDFQKGDIAEGYSVSREKKESFPLTVTSAQKNPTAFYLCASRVLGAGETDTQYFGPGTRLTVL.

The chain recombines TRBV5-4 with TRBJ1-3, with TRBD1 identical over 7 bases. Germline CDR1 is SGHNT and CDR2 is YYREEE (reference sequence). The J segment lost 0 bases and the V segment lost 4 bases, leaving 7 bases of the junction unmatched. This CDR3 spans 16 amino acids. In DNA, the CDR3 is TGTGCCAGCAGCACGGGACAGTTCGACTCTGGAAACACCATATATTTT. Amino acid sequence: CASSTGQFDSGNTIYF.

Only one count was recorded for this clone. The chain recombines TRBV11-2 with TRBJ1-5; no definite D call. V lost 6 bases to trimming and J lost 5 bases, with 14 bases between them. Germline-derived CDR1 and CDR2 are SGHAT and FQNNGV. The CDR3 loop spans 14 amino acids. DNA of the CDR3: TGTGCCAGCAGTCCTAACAGCCCCCATCAGCCCCAGCATTTT. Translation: CASSPNSPHQPQHF.

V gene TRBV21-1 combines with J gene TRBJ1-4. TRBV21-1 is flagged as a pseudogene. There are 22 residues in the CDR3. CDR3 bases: TGTGCCAGCAGCAAACGGATCCACTCCTGCGGGTCCCTCCGGCCTACTAATGAAAAACTGTTTTTT. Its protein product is CASSKRIHSCGSLRPTNEKLFF.

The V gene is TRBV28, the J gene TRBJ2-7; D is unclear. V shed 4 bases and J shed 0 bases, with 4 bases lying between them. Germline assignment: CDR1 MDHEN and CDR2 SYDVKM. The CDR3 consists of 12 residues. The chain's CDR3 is CASSSISYEQYF. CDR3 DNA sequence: TGTGCCAGCAGTTCCATCTCCTACGAGCAGTACTTC.

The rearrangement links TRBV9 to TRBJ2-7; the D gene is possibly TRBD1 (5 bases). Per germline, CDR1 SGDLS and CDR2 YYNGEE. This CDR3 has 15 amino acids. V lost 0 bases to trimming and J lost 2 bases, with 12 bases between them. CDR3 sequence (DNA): TGTGCCAGCAGCGTAGCGCCAGGGAAGACCTACGAGCAGTACTTC. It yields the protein CASSVAPGKTYEQYF.

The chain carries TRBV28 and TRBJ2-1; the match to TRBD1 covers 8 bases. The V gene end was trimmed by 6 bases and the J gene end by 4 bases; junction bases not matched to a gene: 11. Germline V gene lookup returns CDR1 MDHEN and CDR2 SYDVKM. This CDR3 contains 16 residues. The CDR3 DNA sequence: TGTGCCAGCAGCACCATCACAGGGGGAAGATACAATGAGCAGTTCTTC. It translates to CASSTITGGRYNEQFF.

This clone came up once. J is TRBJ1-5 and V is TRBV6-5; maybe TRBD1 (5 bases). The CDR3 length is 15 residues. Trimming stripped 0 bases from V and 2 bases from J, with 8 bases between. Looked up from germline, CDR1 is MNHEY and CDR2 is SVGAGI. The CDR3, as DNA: TGTGCCAGCAGTTACTCAGTAGGGGGCAATCAGCCCCAGCATTTT. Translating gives CASSYSVGGNQPQHF.

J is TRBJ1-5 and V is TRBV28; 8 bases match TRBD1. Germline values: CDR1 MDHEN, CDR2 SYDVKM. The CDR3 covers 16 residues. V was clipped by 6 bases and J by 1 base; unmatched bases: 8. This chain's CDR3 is CASRTTQGASNQPQHF. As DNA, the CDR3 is TGTGCCAGCAGGACCACTCAGGGGGCGAGCAATCAGCCCCAGCATTTT.

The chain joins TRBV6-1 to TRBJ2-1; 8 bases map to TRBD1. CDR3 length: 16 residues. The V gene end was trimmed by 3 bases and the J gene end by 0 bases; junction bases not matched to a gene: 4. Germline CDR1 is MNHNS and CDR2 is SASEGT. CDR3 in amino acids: CASSDRTGSSYNEQFF. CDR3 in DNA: TGTGCCAGCAGTGATCGGACAGGGAGCTCCTACAATGAGCAGTTCTTC.